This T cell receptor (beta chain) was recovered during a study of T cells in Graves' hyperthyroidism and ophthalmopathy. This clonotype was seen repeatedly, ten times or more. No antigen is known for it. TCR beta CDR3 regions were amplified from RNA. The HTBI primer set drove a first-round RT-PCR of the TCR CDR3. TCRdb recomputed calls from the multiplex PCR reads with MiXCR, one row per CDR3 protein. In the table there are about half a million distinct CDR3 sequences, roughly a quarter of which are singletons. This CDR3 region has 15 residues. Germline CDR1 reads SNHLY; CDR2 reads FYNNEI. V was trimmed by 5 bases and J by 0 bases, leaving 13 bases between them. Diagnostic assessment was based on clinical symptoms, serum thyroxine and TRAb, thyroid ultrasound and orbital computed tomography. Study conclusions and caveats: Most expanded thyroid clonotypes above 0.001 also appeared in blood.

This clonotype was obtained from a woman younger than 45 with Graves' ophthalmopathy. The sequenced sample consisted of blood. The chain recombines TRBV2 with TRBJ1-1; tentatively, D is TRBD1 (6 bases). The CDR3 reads CASSSLWDMNTEAFF. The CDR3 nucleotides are TGTGCCAGCAGTTCTTTGTGGGACATGAACACTGAAGCTTTCTTT.